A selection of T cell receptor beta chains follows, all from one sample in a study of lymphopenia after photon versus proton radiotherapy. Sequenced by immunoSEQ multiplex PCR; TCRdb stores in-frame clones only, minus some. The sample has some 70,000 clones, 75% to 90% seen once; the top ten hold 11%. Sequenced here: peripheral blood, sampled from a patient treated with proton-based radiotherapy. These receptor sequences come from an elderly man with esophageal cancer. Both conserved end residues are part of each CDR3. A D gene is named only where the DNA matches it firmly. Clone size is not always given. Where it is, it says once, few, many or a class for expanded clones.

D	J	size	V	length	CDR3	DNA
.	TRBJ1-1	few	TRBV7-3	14	CASSLQKGSTEAFF	TGTGCCAGCAGCTTACAAAAGGGGAGCACTGAAGCTTTCTTT
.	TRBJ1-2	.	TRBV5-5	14	CASSLVSVNYGYTF	TGTGCCAGCAGCTTAGTGAGCGTTAACTATGGCTACACCTTC
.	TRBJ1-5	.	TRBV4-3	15	CASSQDLRGDQPQHF	TGCGCCAGCAGCCAAGATTTGAGGGGGGATCAGCCCCAGCATTTT
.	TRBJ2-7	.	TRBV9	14	CASSTRPHSYEQYF	TGTGCCAGCAGCACCCGACCCCACTCCTACGAGCAGTACTTC
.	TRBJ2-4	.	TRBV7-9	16	CASSLVVRAAKNIQYF	TGTGCCAGCAGCTTAGTGGTTCGTGCGGCCAAAAACATTCAGTACTTC
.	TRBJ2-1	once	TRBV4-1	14	CASSQQDFRSEQFF	TGCGCCAGCAGCCAACAGGACTTCCGGAGTGAGCAGTTCTTC
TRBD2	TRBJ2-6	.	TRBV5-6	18	CASSSPGLALPGANVLTF	TGTGCCAGCAGCAGCCCCGGACTAGCGTTACCTGGGGCCAACGTCCTGACTTTC
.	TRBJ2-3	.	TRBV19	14	CASTMTPSTDTQYF	TGTGCCAGTACCATGACCCCGAGCACAGATACGCAGTATTTT
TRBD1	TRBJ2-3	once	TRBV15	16	CATSRSGQVGADTQYF	TGTGCCACCAGCAGATCGGGACAGGTTGGCGCAGATACGCAGTATTTT
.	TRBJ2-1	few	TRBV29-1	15	CSVRIRDLKHNEQFF	TGCAGCGTTCGCATCCGGGACCTAAAACACAATGAGCAGTTCTTC
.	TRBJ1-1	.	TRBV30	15	CAWRQDNPWDTEAFF	TGTGCCTGGAGGCAGGATAACCCGTGGGACACTGAAGCTTTCTTT
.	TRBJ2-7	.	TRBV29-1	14	CSAADELVSYEQYF	TGCAGCGCCGCCGACGAGCTTGTGTCCTACGAGCAGTACTTC
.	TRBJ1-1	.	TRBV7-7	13	CASSLWPNTEAFF	TGTGCCAGCAGCTTATGGCCAAACACTGAAGCTTTCTTT
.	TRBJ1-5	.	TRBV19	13	CASSRRLGQPQHF	TGTGCCAGTAGTAGGCGGTTAGGTCAGCCCCAGCATTTT
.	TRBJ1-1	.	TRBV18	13	CASSLGGNTEAFF	TGTGCCAGCTCCTTGGGGGGGAACACTGAAGCTTTCTTT
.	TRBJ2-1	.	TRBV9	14	CASSGGTSAAEQFF	TGTGCCAGCAGCGGAGGGACTTCAGCCGCTGAGCAGTTCTTC
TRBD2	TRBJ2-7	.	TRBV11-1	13	CASRGEGPYEQYF	TGTGCCAGCAGAGGGGAGGGCCCCTACGAGCAGTACTTC
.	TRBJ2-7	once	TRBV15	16	CATSNATDSSIYEQYF	TGTGCCACCAGCAATGCTACGGACAGTAGTATCTACGAGCAGTACTTC
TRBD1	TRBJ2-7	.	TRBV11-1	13	CASSRTGTYEQYF	TGTGCCAGCAGCCGGACAGGAACCTACGAGCAGTACTTC
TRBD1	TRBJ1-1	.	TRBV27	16	CASSPPTGAVNTEAFF	TGTGCCAGCAGTCCGCCGACAGGGGCCGTGAACACTGAAGCTTTCTTT
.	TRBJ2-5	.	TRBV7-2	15	CASSYQRGQQETQYF	TGTGCCAGCAGTTACCAGAGAGGACAGCAAGAGACCCAGTACTTC
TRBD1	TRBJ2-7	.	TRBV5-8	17	CASSLDRGDVGAYEQYF	TGTGCCAGCAGCTTGGACAGGGGGGATGTGGGTGCCTACGAGCAGTACTTC